This T cell receptor beta chain was recorded in a study of shared clonotypes between healthy human individuals. Trimming took 4 bases from V and 0 from J; bases not matched to a gene: 11. Germline-derived CDR1 and CDR2 are ENHRY and SYGVKD. CDR3 length: 19 amino acids. Each sorted subset replicate got 200 ng genomic DNA, about 33,000 genomes. TCRdb's table, derived via immunoSEQ multiplex PCR, lists solely in-frame clones and lacks some. The sample includes some 2,100,000 clones, almost 96% seen only once; the top ten take roughly 0.13%. The rearrangement joins TRBV10-3 to TRBJ2-6, with 8 positions matching TRBD2. Sequenced: naive CD4+ T cells sorted from blood. Noted subset: CD45RA+ positively selected. This clonotype was obtained from a man aged 18 to 30 in good health. Here the CDR3 reads CAISGPPIAGSSGANVLTF. DNA for the CDR3: TGTGCCATCAGTGGGCCCCCAATAGCGGGAAGCTCTGGGGCCAACGTCCTGACTTTC.